A single sample gave rise to the 12 T cell receptor beta chains below, sequenced in a study of T cells in localized non-small cell lung cancer. Clones were sequenced by immunoSEQ multiplex PCR, and TCRdb holds only the in-frame ones, with some missing. The sample has tens of thousands of clones, approximately 86% seen once; the top ten hold 2.5%. The source was PBMCs, collected before any cancer treatment. All receptors derive from a man between 40 and 75 years old with stage II lung adenocarcinoma.

The chain recombines TRBV7-9 with TRBJ1-3; 7 positions match TRBD1. This CDR3 contains 14 residues. V lost 5 bases and J lost 4; bases outside the gene matches: 5. From germline, CDR1 is SEHNR and CDR2 FQNEAQ (reference sequence). The CDR3: CASSKQGIGNTIYF. The CDR3 DNA sequence: TGTGCCAGCAGCAAACAGGGGATCGGAAACACCATATATTTT.

The chain has TRBV11-2 and TRBJ1-1; D might be TRBD1 (6 bases). In germline, CDR1 is SGHAT, CDR2 FQNNGV. This CDR3 is built from 14 residues. V was shortened by 4 bases and J by 5 bases, with 14 bases between the two germline ends. CDR3 amino acids: CASSSGQLRTEAFF. The CDR3 region has the DNA TGTGCCAGCAGCTCAGGACAGCTTCGGACTGAAGCTTTCTTT.

The chain employs TRBV13 and TRBJ2-1, with 9 bases lining up with TRBD1. This CDR3 has 15 amino acids. V lost 4 bases, J lost 5 bases, and 6 bases stayed unmatched. The germline gives CDR1 PRHDT, CDR2 FYEKMQ (reference sequence). CDR3 loop: CASSYTGGADNEQFF. In DNA, the CDR3 is TGTGCCAGCAGCTATACAGGGGGCGCCGACAATGAGCAGTTCTTC. The whole variable domain, filled in from reference TRBV13 and TRBJ2-1, reads AAGVIQSPRHLIKEKRETATLKCYPIPRHDTVYWYQQGPGQDPQFLISFYEKMQSDKGSIPDRFSAQQFSDYHSELNMSSLELGDSALYFCASSYTGGADNEQFFGPGTRLTVL.

This chain joins TRBV7-8 and TRBJ1-5; no definite D call. The germline V gene encodes CDR1 SGHVS and CDR2 FQNEAQ. Trimming took off 5 bases at V and 5 bases at J, with 13 bases between the two ends. CDR3 length equals 14 residues. The CDR3: CASSPFSGDQPQHF. As DNA, the CDR3 is TGTGCCAGCAGCCCCTTCTCGGGCGATCAGCCCCAGCATTTT.

J is TRBJ2-7 and V is TRBV10-3; D could derive from TRBD1 or TRBD2 (5 bases each). Germline V gives CDR1 ENHRY, CDR2 SYGVKD. This CDR3 is built from 13 residues. The germline V and J ends were trimmed by 8 bases and 0 bases, with 11 bases remaining between them. DNA for the CDR3: TGTGCCATCCGCCCAGGGAGCTCCTACGAGCAGTACTTC. Protein: CAIRPGSSYEQYF.

Note on this clone: Relative to the germline gene, one junction end is altered; a read error may explain this. The rearrangement uses TRBV11-2 and TRBJ1-1; unclear D gene. The CDR3 sequence is 13 residues long. Germline CDR1 reads SGHAT; CDR2 reads FQNNGV. The CDR3 DNA sequence: TGTGCCAGCAGCGTAGAAATGAACACTGAAGCTTTCTTT. Translated, it gives CASSVEMNTEAFF.

The gene calls are TRBV19 and TRBJ2-5, with a possible D match to TRBD1 (6 bases). The CDR3 is made up of 15 amino acids. Germline V lookup: CDR1 LNHDA, CDR2 SQIVND (reference sequence). Trimming left V 4 bases short and J 4 bases short, with 16 bases between. This CDR3 is CASSTQGSVLETQYF. In DNA form, the CDR3 reads TGTGCCAGTAGTACACAGGGCAGCGTGTTAGAGACCCAGTACTTC.

The V and J genes are TRBV5-5 and TRBJ2-5; D not certain. Germline lookup yields CDR1 SGHKS and CDR2 YYEKEE (reference sequence). Trimming stripped 3 bases from V and 4 bases from J, with 10 bases between. The CDR3 extends over 13 amino acids. The CDR3 loop is CASSWGRAETQYF. DNA of the CDR3: TGTGCCAGCAGCTGGGGAAGGGCAGAGACCCAGTACTTC.

In DNA, the CDR3 is TGTGCCAGCGTTTCTGCCAGGCTGAACTATGGCTACACCTTC. Its protein is CASVSARLNYGYTF. This chain joins TRBV2 and TRBJ1-2; D is ambiguous. In germline, CDR1 is SNHLY, CDR2 FYNNEI. The CDR3 runs to 14 residues. V lost 8 bases and J 2 bases, leaving 15 bases between the germline ends. The whole variable domain, remainder taken from reference TRBV2 and TRBJ1-2, is EPEVTQTPSHQVTQMGQEVILRCVPISNHLYFYWYRQILGQKVEFLVSFYNNEISEKSEIFDDQFSVERPDGSNFTLKIRSTKLEDSAMYFCASVSARLNYGYTFGSGTRLTVV.

DNA of the CDR3: TGTGCCAGCGGAACAGGGTTGGGTAGCAATCAGCCCCAGCATTTT. It encodes CASGTGLGSNQPQHF. This sequence joins TRBV28 and TRBJ1-5; possible D gene TRBD1, 6 bases. This CDR3 is built from 15 residues. The germline gives CDR1 MDHEN, CDR2 SYDVKM. Trimming cost V 8 bases and J 0 bases, with 14 bases left between them. The full variable domain, with the rest looked up from reference TRBV28 and TRBJ1-5, is DVKVTQSSRYLVKRTGEKVFLECVQDMDHENMFWYRQDPGLGLRLIYFSYDVKMKEKGDIPEGYSVSREKKERFSLILESASTNQTSMYLCASGTGLGSNQPQHFGDGTRLSIL.

The chain couples TRBV28 to TRBJ2-1, with 10 positions matching TRBD1. CDR1 is MDHEN, CDR2 SYDVKM, per germline. This CDR3 region has 15 residues. V lost 8 bases and J lost 7; bases outside the gene matches: 11. For the CDR3, the DNA is TGTGCCAGCCAAGTCTCCGGGACAGGGGCTAATGAGCAGTTCTTC. Protein sequence: CASQVSGTGANEQFF.

In this sample, this clone turned up a few times. The chain couples TRBV7-3 to TRBJ2-2; D may be TRBD1 (6 bases). The CDR3 is 14 amino acids. V was cut by 1 base and J by 5 bases, with 8 bases left in between. From germline, CDR1 is SGHTA and CDR2 FQGTGA. CDR3 coding DNA: TGTGCCAGCAGCTTAAACAGGGAAACCGGGGAGCTGTTTTTT. Its protein product is CASSLNRETGELFF.